These 16 T cell receptor beta chains were sequenced from one sample in a study of T cell responses to AZD1222 COVID-19 vaccine. Here immunoSEQ multiplex PCR was the method, and the copy in TCRdb shows in-frame clones only, minus some. The sample shows about 84,000 clones, approximately 88% of them seen only once. Sequenced material: peripheral blood, taken 28 days after the second AZD1222 dose. All receptors derive from an adult who received the AZD1222 COVID-19 vaccine.

V gene TRBV7-2 combines with J gene TRBJ2-5, with D possibly TRBD1 on 6 matching bases. V lost 3 bases to trimming and J lost 1 base, with 9 bases between them. The germline CDR1 and CDR2 sequences are SGHTA and FQGNSA. The CDR3 covers 14 residues. The CDR3 loop reads CASSFQTGQETQYF. The CDR3 DNA is TGTGCCAGCAGCTTTCAGACAGGCCAAGAGACCCAGTACTTC.

The table lists this clone with a count of one. The chain is built from TRBV19 and TRBJ2-1; 9 bases map to TRBD2. From germline, CDR1 is LNHDA and CDR2 SQIVND (reference sequence). Trimming at V came to 3 bases and at J to 6 bases, leaving 6 bases not matched to a gene. The CDR3 sequence is 15 residues long. The CDR3 loop is CASSIGGGARNEQFF. CDR3 nucleotides: TGTGCCAGTAGTATCGGCGGGGGGGCCCGCAATGAGCAGTTCTTC.

This clone occurred once. The chain joins TRBV7-9 to TRBJ1-5, with D possibly matching TRBD1 (6 bases). V was cut by 5 bases and J by 1 base, with 12 bases left in between. From germline, CDR1 is SEHNR and CDR2 FQNEAQ (reference sequence). The CDR3 has 15 residues. The CDR3 region is CASSARGDSNQPQHF. CDR3 DNA: TGTGCCAGCAGCGCCAGGGGAGACAGCAATCAGCCCCAGCATTTT.

This clone was counted between two and nine times. The V and J genes are TRBV7-9 and TRBJ2-3; no clear D gene. The V and J ends lost 5 bases and 3 bases respectively, with 6 bases between them. Per the germline V gene, CDR1 is SEHNR and CDR2 is FQNEAQ (reference sequence). The CDR3 has 12 residues. DNA for the CDR3: TGTGCCAGCAGCAGGACGACAGATACGCAGTATTTT. Encoded protein: CASSRTTDTQYF.

About this clone: The junction and the germline gene differ at one end; a read error may be behind it. This chain uses TRBV2 with TRBJ2-4; TRBD1 agrees at 8 bases. CDR1 and CDR2 from the germline V gene are SNHLY and FYNNEI. CDR3 length equals 14 residues. The CDR3 region is CASSAGTGVVGTHF. CDR3 nucleotide sequence: TGTGCCAGCAGTGCTGGGACAGGCGTTGTTGGAACGCACTTC.

The CDR3 region has the DNA TGTGCCTGGACGAAAAAACAGGGCTACGAGCAGTACTTC. This sequence encodes CAWTKKQGYEQYF. The chain couples TRBV30 to TRBJ2-7, with D possibly TRBD1 on 6 matching bases. The CDR3 sequence is 13 residues long. Germline loops: CDR1 GTSNPN, CDR2 SVGIG (reference sequence). V was clipped by 4 bases and J by 3 bases, with 13 bases between them.

This rearrangement joins TRBV15 to TRBJ1-5, with D possibly matching TRBD1 (5 bases). The CDR3 sequence is 14 residues long. Trimming took 8 bases from V and 1 from J, leaving 12 bases between them. Per germline, CDR1 LNHNV and CDR2 YYDKDF (reference sequence). This chain's CDR3 is CATERGRSNQPQHF. CDR3 DNA sequence: TGTGCCACCGAAAGGGGTCGGAGCAATCAGCCCCAGCATTTT.

J is TRBJ2-3 and V is TRBV6-4, with D tentatively TRBD1 (5 bases). Germline CDR1 MRHNA, CDR2 SNTAGT. The CDR3 covers 13 residues. Trimming removed 6 bases from V and 3 bases from J, with 10 bases in between. The CDR3 is CASSAGKTDTQYF. CDR3 DNA sequence: TGTGCCAGCAGCGCAGGGAAAACAGATACGCAGTATTTT.

The rearrangement links TRBV7-2 to TRBJ1-2; D perhaps matches TRBD1 (6 bases). CDR1 and CDR2 from the germline V gene are SGHTA and FQGNSA. The CDR3 sequence is 14 residues long. V shed 5 bases and J shed 6 bases, with 16 bases lying between them. CDR3: CASSPGGRSNGYTF. The CDR3 nucleotides are TGTGCCAGCAGCCCGGGGGGCAGGTCGAATGGCTACACCTTC.

This clone was detected a few times. This rearrangement joins TRBV2 to TRBJ2-7, with D maybe TRBD2 (5 bases). The CDR3 runs 13 residues. From germline, CDR1 is SNHLY and CDR2 FYNNEI. The V gene lost 10 bases and the J gene lost 6 bases, with 19 bases spanning the gap. The CDR3 reads CATANQVEAEQYF. CDR3 nucleotides: TGTGCCACCGCCAACCAGGTGGAGGCCGAGCAGTACTTC.

The chain has TRBV3-1 (or the pseudogene TRBV3-2) and TRBJ1-2; D remains ambiguous. Germline V gives CDR1 LGHDT, CDR2 YNNKEL (reference sequence). V lost 6 bases and J 5 bases, leaving 7 bases between the germline ends. This CDR3 contains 11 residues. CDR3 sequence (DNA): TGTGCCAGCAGGTCGTTATATGGCTACACCTTC. This gives the protein CASRSLYGYTF.

The genes are TRBV4-3 and TRBJ2-7; D is tentatively TRBD1 or TRBD2 (5 bases each). Germline V lookup: CDR1 LGHNA, CDR2 YSLEER. The CDR3 spans 16 residues. V lost 1 base, J lost 0 bases, and 13 bases lay in between. The CDR3 sequence is CASSQGGALGSYEQYF. CDR3 bases: TGCGCCAGCAGCCAAGGAGGGGCGCTCGGCTCCTACGAGCAGTACTTC.

This chain links TRBV18 with TRBJ1-2, with D possibly being TRBD1 (5 bases). The CDR3 is 16 amino acids. The germline V and J ends were trimmed by 3 bases and 0 bases, with 14 bases remaining between them. Germline CDR1 KGHSH, CDR2 LQKENI. CDR3 nucleotides: TGTGCCAGCTCACCCAAGACAGTCCCTTCTAACTATGGCTACACCTTC. This translates into CASSPKTVPSNYGYTF.

Only one count was recorded for this clone. The rearrangement uses TRBV21-1 and TRBJ2-7; the table calls TRBD2, which could not be checked here. TRBV21-1 is termed a pseudogene. The CDR3 length is 15 residues. The CDR3 sequence: CASSKVESFTYEQYF. The CDR3, as DNA: TGTGCCAGCAGCAAAGTTGAGTCTTTTACCTACGAGCAGTACTTC.

DNA for the CDR3: TGTGCCATCAGTGAAGTTAGCGGTAATGAGCAGTTCTTC. It specifies CAISEVSGNEQFF. The V and J genes are TRBV10-3 and TRBJ2-1; weak D call: TRBD2 (6 bases). The CDR3 is made up of 13 amino acids. From germline, CDR1 is ENHRY and CDR2 SYGVKD. V gave up 3 bases and J gave up 7 bases, with 10 bases separating them.

The V call is TRBV15, the J call TRBJ2-7, with D perhaps being TRBD1 or TRBD2 (5 bases each). Per the germline V gene, CDR1 is LNHNV and CDR2 is YYDKDF (reference sequence). The germline V and J ends were trimmed by 1 base and 1 base, with 11 bases remaining between them. This CDR3 region has 15 residues. CDR3 nucleotides: TGTGCCACCAGCAGAGGTGGGGGACGGTCCTACGAGCAGTACTTC. Amino acids: CATSRGGGRSYEQYF.